Here is one T cell receptor (beta chain) with its context. Its ends do not fully match the called genes, so a read error is possible. The PCR used 60 Vbeta and 13 Jbeta primers. Generated by immunoSEQ multiplex PCR, the TCRdb table keeps only in-frame clones and is missing some. The top ten clones hold about 2.2% of a sample with 140,000 to 150,000 clones, around 78% of them seen once. This record belongs to a study of cytomegalovirus exposure and HLA in healthy donors. Study as a whole: Earlier, approximately 190 million T cells were analyzed, and about 100 million unique TCR beta sequences were found among them.

From germline, CDR1 is SEHNR and CDR2 FQNEAQ (reference sequence). There are 15 residues in the CDR3. The sequencing sample was made of PBMCs. This receptor was obtained from a woman in her late teens or twenties in good health and CMV-seropositive. The rearrangement uses TRBV7-9 and TRBJ2-5, with D possibly matching TRBD2 (6 bases). CDR3 region: CVSMMWREYGETQYF. The CDR3 bases are TGTGTCAGCATGATGTGGAGGGAGTATGGAGAGACCCAGTACTTC.